The sequence of this T cell receptor beta chain was determined in a study of OX40 agonist ivuxolimab in advanced cancers. Clones were sequenced by immunoSEQ multiplex PCR, and TCRdb holds only the in-frame ones, with some missing. The table records approximately 70,000 clones, 86% of them present only once. The ends were cut back, 7 bases at V and 7 bases at J, with 16 bases in the middle. CDR3 length equals 13 residues. The V gene's germline CDR1 is SGHVS and CDR2 FQNEAQ. This sample comprised CD4+ or CD8+ T cells sorted from blood, obtained in a trial of the OX40 agonist ivuxolimab. The TCR was taken from an adult with an advanced solid tumor such as melanoma, head and neck, liver or kidney cancer. The V call is TRBV7-8, the J call TRBJ1-1; D remains ambiguous. The CDR3 DNA is TGTGCCAGCATTCCCTTCATGGGCAGTGAAGCTTTCTTT. Residues: CASIPFMGSEAFF.